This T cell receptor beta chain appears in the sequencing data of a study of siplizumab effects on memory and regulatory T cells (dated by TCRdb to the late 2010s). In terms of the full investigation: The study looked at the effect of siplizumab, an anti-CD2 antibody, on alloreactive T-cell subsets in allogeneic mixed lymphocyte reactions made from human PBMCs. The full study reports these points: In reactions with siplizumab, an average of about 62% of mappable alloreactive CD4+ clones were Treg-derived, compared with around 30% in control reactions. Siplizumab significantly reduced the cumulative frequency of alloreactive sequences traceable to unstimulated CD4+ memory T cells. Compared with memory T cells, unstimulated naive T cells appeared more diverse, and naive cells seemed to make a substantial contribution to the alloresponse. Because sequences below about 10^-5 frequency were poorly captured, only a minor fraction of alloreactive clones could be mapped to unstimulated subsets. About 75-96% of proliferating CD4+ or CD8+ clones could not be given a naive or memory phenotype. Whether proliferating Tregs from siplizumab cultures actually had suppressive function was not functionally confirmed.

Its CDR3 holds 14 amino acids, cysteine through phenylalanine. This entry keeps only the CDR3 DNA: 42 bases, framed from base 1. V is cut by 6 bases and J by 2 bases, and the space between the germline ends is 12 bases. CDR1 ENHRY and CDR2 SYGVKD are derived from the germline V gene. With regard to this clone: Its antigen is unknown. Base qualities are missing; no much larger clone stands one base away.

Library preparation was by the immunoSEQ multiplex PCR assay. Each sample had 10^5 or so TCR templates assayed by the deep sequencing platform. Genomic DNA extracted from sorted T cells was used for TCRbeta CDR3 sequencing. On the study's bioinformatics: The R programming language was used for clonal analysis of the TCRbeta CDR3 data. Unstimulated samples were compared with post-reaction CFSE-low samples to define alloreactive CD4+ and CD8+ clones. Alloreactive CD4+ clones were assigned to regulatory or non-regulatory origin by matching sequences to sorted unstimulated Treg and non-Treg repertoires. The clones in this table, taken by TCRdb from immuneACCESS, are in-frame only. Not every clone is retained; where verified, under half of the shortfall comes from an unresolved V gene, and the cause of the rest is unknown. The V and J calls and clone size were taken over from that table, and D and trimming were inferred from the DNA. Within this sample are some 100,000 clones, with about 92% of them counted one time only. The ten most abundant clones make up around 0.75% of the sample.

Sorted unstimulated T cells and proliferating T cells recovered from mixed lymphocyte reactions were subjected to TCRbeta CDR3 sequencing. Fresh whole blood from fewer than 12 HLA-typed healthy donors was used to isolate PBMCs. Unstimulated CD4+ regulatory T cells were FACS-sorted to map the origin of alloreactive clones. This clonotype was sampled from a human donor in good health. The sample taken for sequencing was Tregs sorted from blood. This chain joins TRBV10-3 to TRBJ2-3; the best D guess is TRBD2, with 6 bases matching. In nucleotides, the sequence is TGTGCCATCAGGCGGGACCACCTCACAGATACGCAGTATTTT. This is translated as CAIRRDHLTDTQYF.